This T cell receptor (beta chain) was found in a study of radiotherapy plus CTLA-4 blockade in lung cancer. This CDR3 is 15 amino acids long. Germline-derived CDR1 and CDR2 are SGHNT and YYREEE (reference sequence). The ends were cut back, 5 bases at V and 0 bases at J, with 12 bases in the middle. Sequencing used immunoSEQ multiplex PCR; TCRdb keeps in-frame clones, though not all of them. Of approximately 89,000 clones listed, over 80% are singletons. The sequenced sample was peripheral blood, obtained from a patient treated with radiotherapy plus ipilimumab. The J gene is TRBJ2-1, the V gene TRBV5-4; D perhaps matches TRBD1 (5 bases). The receptor's source is a human donor with non-small cell lung cancer that progressed on radiotherapy plus ipilimumab. The CDR3 bases are TGTGCCAGCAGTTCAACAGGCGGCTCCTACAATGAGCAGTTCTTC. Amino acid sequence: CASSSTGGSYNEQFF. Combining the CDR3 with reference TRBV5-4 and TRBJ2-1 gives the whole variable domain ETGVTQSPTHLIKTRGQQVTLRCSSQSGHNTVSWYQQALGQGPQFIFQYYREEENGRGNFPPRFSGLQFPNYSSELNVNALELDDSALYLCASSSTGGSYNEQFFGPGTRLTVL.